This entry is about one T cell receptor (beta chain). The sample belongs to a study of identifying expanded T cells in peripheral blood. Germline V gene lookup returns CDR1 ENHRY and CDR2 SYGVKD. Between the trimmed V and J ends, which lost 3 bases and 5 bases, there was a span of 14 bases. This CDR3 comprises 15 residues. During the collection period, no donor immune events like infections were recorded. Some clones are missing from TCRdb's copy, which holds only in-frame ones; the method was immunoSEQ multiplex PCR. Of about 81,000 clones in the sample, 80% to 85% were seen once. The sequencing sample was made of blood. The chain joins TRBV10-3 to TRBJ1-5, with TRBD1 as a possible D gene (5 bases). This clonotype was obtained from a person between 18 and 75 years old in good health. CDR3 bases: TGTGCCATCAGTGATGGGACGGACACTTATCAGCCCCAGCATTTT. Translated, it gives CAISDGTDTYQPQHF.